A selection of T cell receptor beta chains follows, all from one sample in a study of cytomegalovirus exposure and HLA in healthy donors. Repertoires were generated with immunoSEQ multiplex PCR, while TCRdb's copy carries only in-frame clones and drops some. The table records around 99,000 clones, about 86% of them present only once. The sequenced sample was PBMCs. Every receptor here comes from a woman aged 25 to 45 in good health and CMV-seronegative. Both conserved end residues are part of each CDR3. A D gene is named only where the DNA matches it firmly. Clone size is stated in some rows and not others, as once, few, many or a class when expanded.

j_gene: TRBJ2-2; v_gene: TRBV29-1; abundance: .; d_gene: TRBD1; CDR3nt: TGCAGCGTTGGTGACAGGGCGACCACCGGGGAGCTGTTTTTT; CDR3aa: CSVGDRATTGELFF
j_gene: TRBJ1-2; v_gene: TRBV18; abundance: few; d_gene: .; CDR3nt: TGTGCCAGCTCACCGACCCTTTCCCCGACAGGCTCCTATGGCTACACCTTC; CDR3aa: CASSPTLSPTGSYGYTF
j_gene: TRBJ2-7; v_gene: TRBV6-5; abundance: few; d_gene: TRBD2; CDR3nt: TGTGCCAGCAGTTACGGCGGACTAGTCCCCGTCTACGAGCAGTACTTC; CDR3aa: CASSYGGLVPVYEQYF
j_gene: TRBJ2-6; v_gene: TRBV6-4; abundance: .; d_gene: TRBD2; CDR3nt: TGTGCCAGCAGCCAATTGGGACTAGCAATTGGGGCCAACGTCCTGACTTTC; CDR3aa: CASSQLGLAIGANVLTF
j_gene: TRBJ2-3; v_gene: TRBV27; abundance: .; d_gene: .; CDR3nt: TGTGCCAGCAGCAGACGGGGGCGGGGGACAGATACGCAGTATTTT; CDR3aa: CASSRRGRGTDTQYF
j_gene: TRBJ1-1; v_gene: TRBV7-2; abundance: .; d_gene: .; CDR3nt: TGTGCCAGCAGCTTTAGCTTTTTCACTGAAGCTTTCTTT; CDR3aa: CASSFSFFTEAFF
j_gene: TRBJ2-2; v_gene: TRBV9; abundance: .; d_gene: TRBD1; CDR3nt: TGTGCCAGCAGAGCCGGGACAGCGAACACCGGGGAGCTGTTTTTT; CDR3aa: CASRAGTANTGELFF
j_gene: TRBJ1-1; v_gene: TRBV28; abundance: .; d_gene: .; CDR3nt: TGTGCCAGCAGGCAGGTTAACACTGAAGCTTTCTTT; CDR3aa: CASRQVNTEAFF
j_gene: TRBJ2-5; v_gene: TRBV19; abundance: once; d_gene: TRBD2; CDR3nt: TGTGCCAGTAGTGCGGAGGGACTACCTCAAGAGACCCAGTACTTC; CDR3aa: CASSAEGLPQETQYF
j_gene: TRBJ2-7; v_gene: TRBV7-3; abundance: .; d_gene: .; CDR3nt: TGTGCCAGCAGCTTATTCCGGGGCACAGCGGGCGAGCAGTACTTC; CDR3aa: CASSLFRGTAGEQYF
j_gene: TRBJ2-1; v_gene: TRBV5-1; abundance: .; d_gene: TRBD2; CDR3nt: TGCGCCAGCAGCTTGGCTAGCGGGAGTCTTAGCTACAATGAGCAGTTCTTC; CDR3aa: CASSLASGSLSYNEQFF
j_gene: TRBJ1-2; v_gene: TRBV7-9; abundance: .; d_gene: TRBD1; CDR3nt: TGTGCCAGCACTGGACAGGGGCCAACTTATGGCTACACCTTC; CDR3aa: CASTGQGPTYGYTF
j_gene: TRBJ2-1; v_gene: TRBV2; abundance: .; d_gene: .; CDR3nt: TGTGCCAGCAGTCCCGGGCCTCCAGGGGTCAATGAGCAGTTCTTC; CDR3aa: CASSPGPPGVNEQFF
j_gene: TRBJ2-7; v_gene: TRBV6-5; abundance: .; d_gene: TRBD1; CDR3nt: TGTGCCAGCAGTGGGGGGACAGGGCAGCAGTACTTC; CDR3aa: CASSGGTGQQYF
j_gene: TRBJ2-5; v_gene: TRBV29-1; abundance: .; d_gene: .; CDR3nt: TGCAGCGTGACTACAGGGGAGACCCAGTACTTC; CDR3aa: CSVTTGETQYF
j_gene: TRBJ2-4; v_gene: TRBV4-2; abundance: .; d_gene: TRBD2; CDR3nt: TGTGCCAGCAGCCAGGATAGCGGGAGAGGTTTGGGGGAGTACTTC; CDR3aa: CASSQDSGRGLGEYF
j_gene: TRBJ2-2; v_gene: TRBV19; abundance: once; d_gene: TRBD2; CDR3nt: TGTGCCAGTAGTACGGGGGGGCCGGCCGGGGAGCTGTTTTTT; CDR3aa: CASSTGGPAGELFF
j_gene: TRBJ2-3; v_gene: TRBV19; abundance: .; d_gene: .; CDR3nt: TGTGCCAGTAGTATAAGCGGGCACACAGATACGCAGTATTTT; CDR3aa: CASSISGHTDTQYF
j_gene: TRBJ2-1; v_gene: TRBV15; abundance: once; d_gene: .; CDR3nt: TGTGCCACCAGCGCCGGGAGCTCCTACAATGAGCAGTTCTTC; CDR3aa: CATSAGSSYNEQFF
j_gene: TRBJ2-6; v_gene: TRBV30; abundance: .; d_gene: .; CDR3nt: TGTGCCTGGAGTGTACTTCGGTCAGGGGCCAACGTCCTGACTTTC; CDR3aa: CAWSVLRSGANVLTF
j_gene: TRBJ2-1; v_gene: TRBV5-1; abundance: .; d_gene: .; CDR3nt: TGCGCCAGCAGCTGGGGCACGCCTACTCAGGGCAGGCGGTTCTATGAGCAGTTCTTC; CDR3aa: CASSWGTPTQGRRFYEQFF
j_gene: TRBJ2-2; v_gene: TRBV10-3; abundance: .; d_gene: TRBD1; CDR3nt: TGTGCCATCAGGGAAACAGGGGGCGACACCGGGGAGCTGTTTTTT; CDR3aa: CAIRETGGDTGELFF
j_gene: TRBJ2-7; v_gene: TRBV4-1; abundance: .; d_gene: TRBD1; CDR3nt: TGCGCCAGCAGCCAAGAGAGGGGACAGGGGTTTAGTATTTACGAGCAGTACTTC; CDR3aa: CASSQERGQGFSIYEQYF